The clone carrying this T cell receptor (beta chain) was counted many times. Its cognate antigen is unknown. By quantitative 5'-RACE with molecular barcodes, the TCR beta libraries were made. MiXCR, applied by TCRdb to the 5' RACE reads, yields one record per CDR3 protein. This table has more than 150,000 distinct CDR3 sequences, roughly 20% appearing once. The data stem from a study of CD8 T cells in ankylosing spondylitis. CDR1 and CDR2 (germline): SEHNR, FQNEAQ (reference sequence). This CDR3 is built from 11 residues. The V end lost 8 bases, the J end lost 7 bases, and 9 bases lay between the germline ends. Study-level results: In ankylosing spondylitis blood, a motif of seven to nine highly homologous TCR beta variants appeared characteristic. Disease-linked clones reportedly concentrated significantly in matched ankylosing spondylitis synovial fluid.

The sequenced sample was blood, either unsorted or a sorted T cell fraction (not recorded which). This clonotype originated in a male donor aged 10 to 35 with ankylosing spondylitis or in good health (not recorded which). V usage is TRBV7-9 and J usage is TRBJ2-1; D is unresolved. The DNA of the CDR3 is TGTGCCAGCCACCGCGTGAATGAGCAGTTCTTC. It codes for CASHRVNEQFF.